This paragraph covers one T cell receptor (beta chain) sequence. What it binds is not known. A sample-barcoded 5' primer and a J-beta primer mix were used in a second PCR of roughly 7 to 11 cycles. Each TCR beta cDNA got a 12-nucleotide random molecular identifier. Paired-end reads containing CDR3 totaled no fewer than 2.5 million for each sample. MiXCR, run by TCRdb on the 5' RACE reads, gives a single entry per CDR3 protein. The sample carries hundreds of thousands of distinct CDR3 sequences, about a fifth recorded once. This record belongs to a study of blood T cells in healthy people across ages. Germline trimming cut 6 bases from V and 7 bases from J; bases unmatched to any gene: 13. CDR3 length: 15 residues. Study-level findings and limits: Naive T cell percentage strongly correlated with TCR beta diversity. The study lacked donor CMV status, which possibly confounded expanded clonotype changes.

Sequencing input: blood. The TCR sequence derives from a man aged 65 to 79 in good health. This chain uses TRBV12-3 or TRBV12-4 with TRBJ2-3, with 7 bases aligning to TRBD2. Written as DNA, the CDR3 is TGTGCCAGCAGCCCCTTACTAGCGCGACTGAATACGCAGTATTTT. The encoded protein is CASSPLLARLNTQYF.